This is a list of T cell receptor beta chains from one sample in a study of Ad26.COV2.S vaccination and SARS-CoV-2 variants. Profiling relied on immunoSEQ multiplex PCR, and the TCRdb table lists in-frame clones only, not all of them. The data contain roughly 410,000 clones, 80% to 90% of them singletons. Here the sequenced sample was peripheral blood, taken in a trial of Ad26.COV2.S vaccine versus placebo. The receptors were sampled from a person between 18 and 65 years old who received the Ad26.COV2.S COVID-19 vaccine or a placebo. Each CDR3 is given with its conserved first and last residue. Each record gives: J gene, V gene, CDR3 length, clone size, D gene, CDR3 protein, CDR3 DNA. The D gene is left open where the match is weak. Where a row states a size, it is once, few, many or the class of an expanded clone; other rows omit it.

j_call: TRBJ1-1; v_call: TRBV5-4; cdr3_length: 13; clone_size: NA; d_call: NA; cdr3_aa: CASSSKFNTEAFF; cdr3_nt: TGTGCCAGCAGCTCAAAATTTAACACTGAAGCTTTCTTT
j_call: TRBJ2-1; v_call: TRBV28; cdr3_length: 17; clone_size: NA; d_call: NA; cdr3_aa: CASRFPTGTTPADEQFF; cdr3_nt: TGTGCCAGCAGGTTTCCTACAGGGACCACCCCAGCAGATGAGCAGTTCTTC
j_call: TRBJ1-1; v_call: TRBV7-9; cdr3_length: 13; clone_size: NA; d_call: NA; cdr3_aa: CASSLEGGGKAFF; cdr3_nt: TGTGCCAGCAGCTTAGAGGGGGGCGGGAAGGCTTTCTTT
j_call: TRBJ1-1; v_call: TRBV2; cdr3_length: 13; clone_size: NA; d_call: NA; cdr3_aa: CASSRQVNTEAFF; cdr3_nt: TGTGCCAGCAGTCGCCAGGTGAACACTGAAGCTTTCTTT
j_call: TRBJ2-6; v_call: TRBV18; cdr3_length: 17; clone_size: NA; d_call: NA; cdr3_aa: CASSPTGFYAGANVLTF; cdr3_nt: TGTGCCAGCTCGCCCACCGGGTTCTATGCAGGGGCCAACGTCCTGACTTTC
j_call: TRBJ2-5; v_call: TRBV7-3; cdr3_length: 14; clone_size: NA; d_call: TRBD1; cdr3_aa: CASSLAGGSETQYF; cdr3_nt: TGTGCCAGCAGCTTAGCAGGGGGCAGCGAGACCCAGTACTTC
j_call: TRBJ2-1; v_call: TRBV12-3/TRBV12-4; cdr3_length: 13; clone_size: NA; d_call: TRBD1; cdr3_aa: CASSRDRGSEQFF; cdr3_nt: TGTGCCAGCAGTAGAGACAGGGGGTCTGAGCAGTTCTTC
j_call: TRBJ2-7; v_call: TRBV7-9; cdr3_length: 16; clone_size: NA; d_call: NA; cdr3_aa: CASSFEGRITTYEQYF; cdr3_nt: TGTGCCAGCAGCTTCGAAGGACGGATCACAACCTACGAGCAGTACTTC
j_call: TRBJ2-3; v_call: TRBV10-3; cdr3_length: 15; clone_size: NA; d_call: TRBD2; cdr3_aa: CAISETGLAAYTQYF; cdr3_nt: TGTGCCATCAGCGAGACCGGACTAGCGGCTTATACGCAGTATTTT
j_call: TRBJ2-1; v_call: TRBV12-3/TRBV12-4; cdr3_length: 13; clone_size: NA; d_call: NA; cdr3_aa: CASSKQWGNEQFF; cdr3_nt: TGTGCCAGCAGTAAACAGTGGGGCAATGAGCAGTTCTTC
j_call: TRBJ1-2; v_call: TRBV5-6; cdr3_length: 15; clone_size: NA; d_call: TRBD1; cdr3_aa: CASSLAGTGAYGYTF; cdr3_nt: TGTGCCAGCAGCTTGGCGGGGACAGGGGCCTATGGCTACACCTTC
j_call: TRBJ2-3; v_call: TRBV4-2; cdr3_length: 14; clone_size: few; d_call: TRBD2; cdr3_aa: CASSQREGAGTQYF; cdr3_nt: TGTGCCAGCAGCCAAAGGGAGGGAGCGGGTACGCAGTATTTT
j_call: TRBJ2-2; v_call: TRBV11-2; cdr3_length: 14; clone_size: NA; d_call: NA; cdr3_aa: CASSYLTGPGELFF; cdr3_nt: TGTGCCAGCAGCTACTTAACAGGGCCCGGGGAGCTGTTTTTT
j_call: TRBJ2-5; v_call: TRBV4-3; cdr3_length: 14; clone_size: NA; d_call: TRBD1; cdr3_aa: CASSRSQGQETQYF; cdr3_nt: TGCGCCAGCAGCCGATCACAGGGGCAAGAGACCCAGTACTTC
j_call: TRBJ2-7; v_call: TRBV5-6; cdr3_length: 13; clone_size: NA; d_call: NA; cdr3_aa: CASSLQGPYEQYF; cdr3_nt: TGTGCCAGCTCTCTACAGGGCCCCTACGAGCAGTACTTC
j_call: TRBJ1-1; v_call: TRBV21-1; cdr3_length: 11; clone_size: NA; d_call: NA; cdr3_aa: CAGPMNTEAFF; cdr3_nt: TGTGCCGGGCCCATGAACACTGAAGCTTTCTTT
j_call: TRBJ1-4; v_call: TRBV19; cdr3_length: 12; clone_size: NA; d_call: NA; cdr3_aa: CASSDSGRKLFF; cdr3_nt: TGTGCCAGTAGCGACTCCGGACGCAAACTGTTTTTT
j_call: TRBJ1-3; v_call: TRBV29-1; cdr3_length: 14; clone_size: NA; d_call: TRBD1; cdr3_aa: CSVEVDRDGDTIYF; cdr3_nt: TGCAGCGTTGAAGTGGACAGGGACGGGGACACCATATATTTT
j_call: TRBJ2-5; v_call: TRBV7-6; cdr3_length: 17; clone_size: once; d_call: NA; cdr3_aa: CASSLGPGALGGETQYF; cdr3_nt: TGTGCCAGCAGCTTAGGGCCAGGGGCTCTGGGGGGTGAGACCCAGTACTTC
j_call: TRBJ1-4; v_call: TRBV11-2; cdr3_length: 16; clone_size: NA; d_call: TRBD1; cdr3_aa: CASSFLLGTGNEKLFF; cdr3_nt: TGTGCCAGCAGCTTCCTTCTGGGGACAGGGAATGAAAAACTGTTTTTT
j_call: TRBJ2-1; v_call: TRBV5-1; cdr3_length: 15; clone_size: NA; d_call: TRBD2; cdr3_aa: CASSLDREGYNEQFF; cdr3_nt: TGCGCCAGCAGCTTGGACCGGGAGGGCTACAATGAGCAGTTCTTC
j_call: TRBJ2-3; v_call: TRBV7-3; cdr3_length: 15; clone_size: NA; d_call: NA; cdr3_aa: CASSSAGGTTDTQYF; cdr3_nt: TGTGCCAGCAGCTCGGCAGGCGGGACGACAGATACGCAGTATTTT
j_call: TRBJ2-1; v_call: TRBV27; cdr3_length: 15; clone_size: NA; d_call: TRBD1; cdr3_aa: CASGPGTGVQNEQFF; cdr3_nt: TGTGCCAGCGGCCCCGGGACAGGGGTCCAGAATGAGCAGTTCTTC
j_call: TRBJ1-1; v_call: TRBV5-4; cdr3_length: 15; clone_size: once; d_call: NA; cdr3_aa: CASSLATGPKIEAFF; cdr3_nt: TGTGCCAGCAGCTTGGCCACAGGACCCAAGATTGAAGCTTTCTTT
j_call: TRBJ1-2; v_call: TRBV18; cdr3_length: 15; clone_size: NA; d_call: NA; cdr3_aa: CASSPPFQANYGYTF; cdr3_nt: TGTGCCAGCTCACCACCCTTTCAAGCTAACTATGGCTACACCTTC
j_call: TRBJ1-6; v_call: TRBV5-1; cdr3_length: 15; clone_size: few; d_call: NA; cdr3_aa: CASSFGGQSNSPLHF; cdr3_nt: TGCGCCAGCAGCTTTGGGGGGCAGAGTAATTCACCCCTCCACTTT
j_call: TRBJ1-1; v_call: TRBV9; cdr3_length: 16; clone_size: NA; d_call: NA; cdr3_aa: CASSSPVEGLGTEAFF; cdr3_nt: TGTGCCAGCAGCTCACCTGTGGAGGGACTGGGAACTGAAGCTTTCTTT
j_call: TRBJ1-5; v_call: TRBV6-2/TRBV6-3; cdr3_length: 14; clone_size: NA; d_call: NA; cdr3_aa: CASSHGRHNQPQHF; cdr3_nt: TGTGCCAGCAGCCACGGGCGGCACAATCAGCCCCAGCATTTT
j_call: TRBJ2-5; v_call: TRBV5-1; cdr3_length: 16; clone_size: NA; d_call: NA; cdr3_aa: CASSFSGATQGETQYF; cdr3_nt: TGCGCCAGCAGCTTCTCAGGGGCAACACAAGGGGAGACCCAGTACTTC
j_call: TRBJ2-7; v_call: TRBV5-4; cdr3_length: 16; clone_size: NA; d_call: NA; cdr3_aa: CASSGATSQGLYEQYF; cdr3_nt: TGTGCCAGCAGCGGCGCGACTAGTCAGGGCCTCTACGAGCAGTACTTC
j_call: TRBJ1-1; v_call: TRBV5-4; cdr3_length: 15; clone_size: NA; d_call: TRBD1; cdr3_aa: CASSSPGQGDTEAFF; cdr3_nt: TGTGCCAGCAGCTCGCCGGGACAGGGGGACACTGAAGCTTTCTTT
j_call: TRBJ2-7; v_call: TRBV2; cdr3_length: 15; clone_size: NA; d_call: NA; cdr3_aa: CASSGIWDSTYEQYF; cdr3_nt: TGTGCCAGCAGTGGGATTTGGGACTCAACCTACGAGCAGTACTTC
j_call: TRBJ2-1; v_call: TRBV6-6; cdr3_length: 13; clone_size: NA; d_call: TRBD2; cdr3_aa: CASSSSGTPEQFF; cdr3_nt: TGTGCCAGCAGTTCTAGCGGGACTCCTGAGCAGTTCTTC
j_call: TRBJ1-6; v_call: TRBV27; cdr3_length: 14; clone_size: NA; d_call: NA; cdr3_aa: CASSWDLHSSPLHF; cdr3_nt: TGTGCCAGCAGTTGGGACCTCCATTCCTCACCCCTCCACTTT
j_call: TRBJ2-3; v_call: TRBV29-1; cdr3_length: 16; clone_size: NA; d_call: TRBD2; cdr3_aa: CSVARGASGGADTQYF; cdr3_nt: TGCAGCGTCGCGCGGGGTGCTAGCGGAGGGGCGGATACGCAGTATTTT
j_call: TRBJ1-1; v_call: TRBV7-2; cdr3_length: 16; clone_size: once; d_call: NA; cdr3_aa: CASSGTRRAWETEAFF; cdr3_nt: TGTGCCAGCAGCGGGACCCGGCGGGCTTGGGAAACTGAAGCTTTCTTT